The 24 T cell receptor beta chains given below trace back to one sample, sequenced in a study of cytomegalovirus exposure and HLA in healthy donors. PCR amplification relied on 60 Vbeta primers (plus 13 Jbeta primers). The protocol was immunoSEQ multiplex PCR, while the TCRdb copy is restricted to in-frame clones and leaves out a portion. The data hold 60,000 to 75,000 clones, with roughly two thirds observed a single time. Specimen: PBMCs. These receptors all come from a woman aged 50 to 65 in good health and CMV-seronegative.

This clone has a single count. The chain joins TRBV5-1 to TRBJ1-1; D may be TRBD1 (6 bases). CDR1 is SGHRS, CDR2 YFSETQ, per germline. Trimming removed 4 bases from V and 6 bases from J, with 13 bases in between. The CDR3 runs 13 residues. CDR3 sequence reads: CASSHYRQAEAFF. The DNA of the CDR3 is TGCGCCAGCAGCCATTACAGACAGGCTGAAGCTTTCTTT.

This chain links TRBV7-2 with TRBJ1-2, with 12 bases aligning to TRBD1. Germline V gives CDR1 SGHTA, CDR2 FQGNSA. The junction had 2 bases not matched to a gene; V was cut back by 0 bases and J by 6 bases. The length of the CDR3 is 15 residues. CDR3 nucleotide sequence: TGTGCCAGCAGCTTAGCCGGGACAGGGGGCCATGGCTACACCTTC. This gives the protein CASSLAGTGGHGYTF. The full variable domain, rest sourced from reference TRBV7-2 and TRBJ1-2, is GAGVSQSPSNKVTEKGKDVELRCDPISGHTALYWYRQSLGQGLEFLIYFQGNSAPDKSGLPSDRFSAERTGGSVSTLTIQRTQQEDSAVYLCASSLAGTGGHGYTFGSGTRLTVV.

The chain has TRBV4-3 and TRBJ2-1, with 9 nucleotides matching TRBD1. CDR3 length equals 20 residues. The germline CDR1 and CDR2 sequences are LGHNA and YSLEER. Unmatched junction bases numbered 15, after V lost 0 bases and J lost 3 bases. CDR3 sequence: CASSQDITLPDRGHYNEQFF. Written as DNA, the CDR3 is TGCGCCAGCAGCCAAGATATCACGCTGCCGGACAGGGGTCACTACAATGAGCAGTTCTTC.

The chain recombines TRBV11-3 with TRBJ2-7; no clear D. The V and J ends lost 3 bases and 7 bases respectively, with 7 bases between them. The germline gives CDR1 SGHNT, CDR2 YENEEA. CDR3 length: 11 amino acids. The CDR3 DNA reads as TGTGCCAGCAGCTTCGGTCCAGAGCAGTACTTC. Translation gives CASSFGPEQYF.

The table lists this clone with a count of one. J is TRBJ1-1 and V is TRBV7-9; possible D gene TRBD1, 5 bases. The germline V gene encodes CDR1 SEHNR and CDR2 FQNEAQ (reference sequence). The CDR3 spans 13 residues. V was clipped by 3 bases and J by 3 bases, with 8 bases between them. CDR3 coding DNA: TGTGCCAGCAGCTTTGACAGTCACACTGAAGCTTTCTTT. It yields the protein CASSFDSHTEAFF.

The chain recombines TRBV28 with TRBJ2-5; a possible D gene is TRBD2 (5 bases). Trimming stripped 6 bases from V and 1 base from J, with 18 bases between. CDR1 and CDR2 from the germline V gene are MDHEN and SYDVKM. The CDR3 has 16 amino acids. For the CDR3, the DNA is TGTGCCAGCAGACGGCCGCCGGAGCGGAGCCAAGAGACCCAGTACTTC. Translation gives CASRRPPERSQETQYF.

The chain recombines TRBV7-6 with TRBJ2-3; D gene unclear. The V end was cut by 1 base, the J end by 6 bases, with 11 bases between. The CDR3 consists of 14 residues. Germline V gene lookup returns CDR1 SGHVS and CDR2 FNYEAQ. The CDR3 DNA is TGTGCCAGCAGCTTAGTAGCCCGCTGGGATACGCAGTATTTT. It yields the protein CASSLVARWDTQYF.

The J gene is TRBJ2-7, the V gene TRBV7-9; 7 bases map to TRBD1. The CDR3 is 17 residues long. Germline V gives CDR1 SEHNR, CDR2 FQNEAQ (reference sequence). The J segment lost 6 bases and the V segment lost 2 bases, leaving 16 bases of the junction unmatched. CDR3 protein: CASSLPRYDREFSEQYF. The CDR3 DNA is TGTGCCAGCAGCTTACCTCGATACGACAGGGAATTCAGCGAGCAGTACTTC.

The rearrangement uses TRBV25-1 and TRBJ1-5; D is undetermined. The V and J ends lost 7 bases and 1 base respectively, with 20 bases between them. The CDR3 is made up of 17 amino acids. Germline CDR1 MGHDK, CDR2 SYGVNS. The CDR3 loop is CASMRVTRARSNQPQHF. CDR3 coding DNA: TGTGCCAGCATGAGGGTAACCCGGGCAAGGAGCAATCAGCCCCAGCATTTT. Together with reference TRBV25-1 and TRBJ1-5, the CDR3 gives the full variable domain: EADIYQTPRYLVIGTGKKITLECSQTMGHDKMYWYQQDPGMELHLIHYSYGVNSTEKGDLSSESTVSRIRTEHFPLTLESARPSHTSQYLCASMRVTRARSNQPQHFGDGTRLSIL.

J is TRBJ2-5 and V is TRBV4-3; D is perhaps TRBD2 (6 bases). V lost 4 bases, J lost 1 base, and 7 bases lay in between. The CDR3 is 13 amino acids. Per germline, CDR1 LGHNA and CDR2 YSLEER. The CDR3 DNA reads TGCGCCAGCAGCCTGGGACTCCAAGAGACCCAGTACTTC. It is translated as CASSLGLQETQYF.

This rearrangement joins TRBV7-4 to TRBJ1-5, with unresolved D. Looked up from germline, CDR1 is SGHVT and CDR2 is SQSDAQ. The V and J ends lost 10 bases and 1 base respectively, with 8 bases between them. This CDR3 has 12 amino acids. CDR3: CATGGSNQPQHF. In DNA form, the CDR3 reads TGTGCCACTGGCGGCAGCAATCAGCCCCAGCATTTT.

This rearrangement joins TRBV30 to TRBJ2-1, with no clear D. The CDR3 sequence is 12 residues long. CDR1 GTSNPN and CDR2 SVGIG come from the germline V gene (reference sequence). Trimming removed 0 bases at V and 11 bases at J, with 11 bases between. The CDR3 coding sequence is TGTGCCTGGAGTGTACAGAGTGGCAAGCAGTTCTTC. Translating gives CAWSVQSGKQFF.

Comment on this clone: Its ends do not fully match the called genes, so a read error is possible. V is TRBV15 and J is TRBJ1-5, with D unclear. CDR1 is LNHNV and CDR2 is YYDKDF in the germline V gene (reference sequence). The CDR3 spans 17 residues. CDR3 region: CDTSRDYLAASNQPQHF. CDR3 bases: TGTGACACCAGCAGAGATTACTTGGCGGCTTCCAATCAGCCCCAGCATTTT.

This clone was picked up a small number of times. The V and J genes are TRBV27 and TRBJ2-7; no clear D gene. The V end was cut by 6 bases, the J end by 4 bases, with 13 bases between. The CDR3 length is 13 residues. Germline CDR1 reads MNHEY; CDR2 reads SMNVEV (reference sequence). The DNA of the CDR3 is TGTGCCAGCAGATCACACCTTCTTTACGAGCAGTACTTC. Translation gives CASRSHLLYEQYF.

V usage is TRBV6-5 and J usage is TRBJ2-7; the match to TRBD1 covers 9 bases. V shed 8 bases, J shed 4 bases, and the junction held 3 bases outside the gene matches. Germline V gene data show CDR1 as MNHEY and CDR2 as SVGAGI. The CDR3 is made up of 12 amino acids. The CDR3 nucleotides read TGTGCCAGCGGGACAGGGATATACGAGCAGTACTTC. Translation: CASGTGIYEQYF.

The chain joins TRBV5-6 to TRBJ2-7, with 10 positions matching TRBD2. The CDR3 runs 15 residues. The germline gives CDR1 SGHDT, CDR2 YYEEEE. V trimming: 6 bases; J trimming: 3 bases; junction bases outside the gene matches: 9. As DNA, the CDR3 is TGTGCCAGCACCCAGGGGGCTAGCGGGAGCTACGAGCAGTACTTC. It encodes CASTQGASGSYEQYF.

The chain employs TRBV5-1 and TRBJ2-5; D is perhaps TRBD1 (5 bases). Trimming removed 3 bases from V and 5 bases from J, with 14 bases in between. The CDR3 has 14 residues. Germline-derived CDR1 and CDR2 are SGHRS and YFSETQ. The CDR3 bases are TGCGCCAGCAGCTACCAGGGCGTTGAGGAGACCCAGTACTTC. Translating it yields CASSYQGVEETQYF.

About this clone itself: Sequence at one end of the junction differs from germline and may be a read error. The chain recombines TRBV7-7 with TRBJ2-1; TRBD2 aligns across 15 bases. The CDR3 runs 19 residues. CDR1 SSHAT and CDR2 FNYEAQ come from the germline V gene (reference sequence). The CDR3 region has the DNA TGTGCTAGCAGCCCCAGCGTAGGGACTAGCGGGAGGTTTGACAATGAGCAGTTCTTC. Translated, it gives CASSPSVGTSGRFDNEQFF.

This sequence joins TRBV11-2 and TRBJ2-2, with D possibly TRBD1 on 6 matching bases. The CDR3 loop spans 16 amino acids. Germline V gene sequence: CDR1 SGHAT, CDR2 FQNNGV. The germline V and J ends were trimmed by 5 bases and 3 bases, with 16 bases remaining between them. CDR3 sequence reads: CASSPYRDYDTGELFF. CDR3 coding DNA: TGTGCCAGCAGCCCCTACAGGGATTATGACACCGGGGAGCTGTTTTTT.

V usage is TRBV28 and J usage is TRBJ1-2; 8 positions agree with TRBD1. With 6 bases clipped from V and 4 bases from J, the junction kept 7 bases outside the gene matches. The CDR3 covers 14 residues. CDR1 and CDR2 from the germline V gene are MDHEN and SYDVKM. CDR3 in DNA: TGTGCCAGCAGGATACAGGGGGGAGGCTATGGCTACACCTTC. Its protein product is CASRIQGGGYGYTF.

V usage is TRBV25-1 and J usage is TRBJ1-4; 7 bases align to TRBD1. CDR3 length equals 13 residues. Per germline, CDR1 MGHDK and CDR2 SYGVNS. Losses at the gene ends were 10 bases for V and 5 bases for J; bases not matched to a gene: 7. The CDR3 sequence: CATRQGGNEKLFF. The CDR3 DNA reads TGTGCCACCCGACAGGGAGGCAATGAAAAACTGTTTTTT.

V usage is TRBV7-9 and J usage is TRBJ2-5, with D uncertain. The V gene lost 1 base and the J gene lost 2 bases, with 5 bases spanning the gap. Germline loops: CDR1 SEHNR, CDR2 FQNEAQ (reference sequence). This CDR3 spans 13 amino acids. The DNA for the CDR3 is TGTGCCAGCAGCTTAGGGGCACAAGAGACCCAGTACTTC. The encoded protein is CASSLGAQETQYF.

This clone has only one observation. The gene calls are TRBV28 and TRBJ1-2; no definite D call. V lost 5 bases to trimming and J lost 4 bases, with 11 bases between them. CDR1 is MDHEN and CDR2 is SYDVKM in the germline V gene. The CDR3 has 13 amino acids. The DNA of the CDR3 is TGTGCCAGCAGTCCACCCTCACTCTATGGCTACACCTTC. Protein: CASSPPSLYGYTF.

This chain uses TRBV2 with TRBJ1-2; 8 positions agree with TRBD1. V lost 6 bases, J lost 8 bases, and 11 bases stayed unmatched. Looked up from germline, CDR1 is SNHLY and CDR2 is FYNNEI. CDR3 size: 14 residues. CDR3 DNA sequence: TGTGCCAGCAGGCTCGGACAGGGAGGATGGGGCTACACCTTC. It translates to CASRLGQGGWGYTF.